One and the same sample provided the 7 T cell receptor beta chains below, sequenced in a study of regulatory T cells in long-lasting Graves disease. The time point denotes: newly diagnosed GD, antithyroid drugs for less than 3 months. Researchers made the TCR library from RNA that was extracted from PBMCs. For TCR beta, libraries came from iRepertoire HTBI primers and Arm-PCR of CDR3 regions. One entry per CDR3 protein results from TCRdb running MiXCR on the multiplex PCR reads. The sample carries around 480,000 distinct CDR3 sequences, around 15% recorded once. In addition, the sample was reused for a study of T cells in Graves' hyperthyroidism and ophthalmopathy.

This specimen consisted of peripheral blood mononuclear cells (PBMCs), obtained at new diagnosis, from a patient treated with antithyroid drugs. Receptors originate from a woman aged 35 to 59 with Graves disease.

This clonotype has a handful of counts. V gene TRBV28 combines with J gene TRBJ1-6; 7 nucleotides match TRBD1. Germline lookup yields CDR1 MDHEN and CDR2 SYDVKM. The junction had 2 bases not matched to a gene; V was cut back by 9 bases and J by 6 bases. The CDR3 contains 12 residues. The CDR3 bases are TGTGCCAGTAGGGACAGTAATTCACCCCTCCACTTT. The encoded protein is CASRDSNSPLHF.

Concerning this clonotype: A much larger clone is a single base away; this may be a read error. The chain joins TRBV7-8 to TRBJ1-3; D gene ambiguous. The CDR3 totals 13 residues. Germline CDR1 and CDR2: SGHVS and FQNEAQ. As DNA, the CDR3 is TGTGCCGGCAGCCGCCAACCTGGAAACACCATATATTTT. Its protein is CAGSRQPGNTIYF.

J is TRBJ1-4 and V is TRBV14; D unresolved. Per the germline V gene, CDR1 is SGHDN and CDR2 is FVKESK. The CDR3 length is 14 residues. V was cut by 4 bases and J by 3 bases, with 9 bases left in between. The CDR3 nucleotides are TGTGCCAGCAGCCGGTGGGGTGCTAATGAAAAACTGTTTTTT. Protein product: CASSRWGANEKLFF. Complete variable domain (other parts from reference TRBV14 and TRBJ1-4): EAGVTQFPSHSVIEKGQTVTLRCDPISGHDNLYWYRRVMGKEIKFLLHFVKESKQDESGMPNNRFLAERTGGTYSTLKVQPAELEDSGVYFCASSRWGANEKLFFGSGTQLSVL.

This chain connects TRBV5-5 to TRBJ2-3, with a weak D call TRBD1 (5 bases). CDR1 and CDR2 (germline): SGHKS, YYEKEE (reference sequence). The length of the CDR3 is 14 residues. V was clipped by 2 bases and J by 2 bases, with 9 bases between them. CDR3 in amino acids: CASSFGALTDTQYF. CDR3 bases: TGTGCCAGCAGCTTTGGGGCGCTCACAGATACGCAGTATTTT.

The chain has TRBV20-1 and TRBJ1-1, with D tentatively TRBD1 (5 bases). Between the trimmed V and J ends, which lost 3 bases and 0 bases, there was a span of 14 bases. The CDR3 runs 15 residues. Germline CDR1 is DFQATT and CDR2 is SNEGSKA (reference sequence). CDR3 sequence (DNA): TGCAGTGCTAGTCCTTTGGGGGGGATGAACACTGAAGCTTTCTTT. Amino acid sequence: CSASPLGGMNTEAFF.

This clonotype turned up a few times. The chain carries TRBV4-2 and TRBJ2-5; TRBD2 matches 14 bases. Germline assignment: CDR1 LGHNA and CDR2 YNFKEQ. CDR3 length: 18 residues. The V gene end was trimmed by 1 base and the J gene end by 9 bases; junction bases not matched to a gene: 13. In nucleotides, the CDR3 is TGTGCCAGCAGCCAAGGAATTCGGACTAGCGGGGGGCAAGAACCCCAGTACTTC. This gives the protein CASSQGIRTSGGQEPQYF.

This clonotype was recorded at least ten times. The chain combines TRBV3-1 with TRBJ2-3, with 8 bases aligning to TRBD2. Germline loops: CDR1 LGHDT, CDR2 YNNKEL (reference sequence). This CDR3 contains 14 residues. The V and J ends lost 9 bases and 0 bases, in that order; junction bases with no gene match: 5. The CDR3 sequence is CARRSGGSTDTQYF. For the CDR3, the DNA is TGTGCCAGACGGAGCGGGGGCAGCACAGATACGCAGTATTTT.